The TCR beta chain described here comes from a study of blood T cell repertoires in COVID-19. Overall study: Both acute and convalescent COVID-19 samples were obtained from the United States, Italy and Spain.

Here immunoSEQ multiplex PCR was the method, and the copy in TCRdb shows in-frame clones only, minus some. Among roughly 190,000 clones listed, 83% were seen once. The V gene's germline CDR1 is SGHRS and CDR2 YFSETQ. The CDR3 is made up of 14 amino acids. Germline trimming cut 7 bases from V and 8 bases from J; bases unmatched to any gene: 14. Input material: peripheral blood. The rearrangement uses TRBV5-1 and TRBJ1-2; TRBD1 aligns across 7 bases. The receptor's source is a man in his fifties or sixties with active or convalescent COVID-19. The CDR3 sequence: CASSSQGGREGYTF. The CDR3 bases are TGCGCCAGCTCCTCCCAAGGGGGCCGCGAGGGCTACACCTTC.